These 14 T cell receptor beta chains came from one sample sequenced in a study of beta chain features in type 1 diabetes. Reverse transcribing all isolated RNA meant expressed TCRB transcripts were sequenced. The table came from immunoSEQ multiplex PCR; TCRdb's copy has only in-frame clones and leaves some out. Among approximately 160,000 clones listed, about 8.1% were seen once. Sequencing was performed on central memory CD4+ T cells from blood. The receptor set was obtained from a man between 18 and 29 years old in good health.

This clone was detected a few times. V and J are TRBV18 and TRBJ2-7; weak D call: TRBD1 (5 bases). Germline V gene data show CDR1 as KGHSH and CDR2 as LQKENI. The CDR3 runs to 15 residues. Between the trimmed V and J ends, which lost 3 bases and 0 bases, there was a span of 12 bases. The DNA for the CDR3 is TGTGCCAGCTCACCCGTAGGGGCGAGCTCCTACGAGCAGTACTTC. This encodes CASSPVGASSYEQYF. Filled out from reference TRBV18 and TRBJ2-7, the complete variable domain reads NAGVMQNPRHLVRRRGQEARLRCSPMKGHSHVYWYRQLPEEGLKFMVYLQKENIIDESGMPKERFSAEFPKEGPSILRIQQVVRGDSAAYFCASSPVGASSYEQYFGPGTRLTVT.

This clone was recorded many times. The CDR3, as DNA: TGTGCCTGGAGTGCATCGAGCCACGAGCAGTACTTC. As protein: CAWSASSHEQYF. This chain links TRBV30 with TRBJ2-7; D is undetermined. The germline V and J ends were trimmed by 1 base and 5 bases, with 9 bases remaining between them. This CDR3 region has 12 residues. Looked up from germline, CDR1 is GTSNPN and CDR2 is SVGIG (reference sequence).

The chain employs TRBV4-3 and TRBJ1-6, with D tentatively TRBD1 (5 bases). Germline CDR1 is LGHNA and CDR2 is YSLEER. This CDR3 region has 16 residues. Trimming stripped 0 bases from V and 13 bases from J, with 19 bases between. The CDR3, as DNA: TGCGCCAGCAGCCAAGATGGGGCCGGGCCCCCTCGTCCCCTCCACTTT. This gives the protein CASSQDGAGPPRPLHF.

This clone occurred a few times. The chain links TRBV5-1 to TRBJ2-3, with D tentatively TRBD2 (5 bases). Germline assignment: CDR1 SGHRS and CDR2 YFSETQ. V was clipped by 6 bases and J by 2 bases, with 16 bases between them. The CDR3 has 15 amino acids. CDR3 residues: CASKFLLGVTDTQYF. The CDR3 DNA reads TGCGCCAGCAAATTCTTACTCGGGGTCACAGATACGCAGTATTTT.

The gene calls are TRBV5-6 and TRBJ2-7; 7 nucleotides match TRBD2. The CDR3 extends over 13 amino acids. CDR1 and CDR2 from the germline V gene are SGHDT and YYEEEE. V lost 2 bases and J lost 3; bases outside the gene matches: 2. CDR3 protein: CASSLAGYYEQYF. The CDR3 coding sequence is TGTGCCAGCAGCTTAGCGGGGTACTACGAGCAGTACTTC.

This clone came up a few times. The rearrangement uses TRBV19 and TRBJ2-7, with TRBD2 matching 7 bases. The CDR3 has 17 amino acids. Trimming cost V 4 bases and J 5 bases; bases outside gene matches: 17. Germline V gene sequence: CDR1 LNHDA, CDR2 SQIVND (reference sequence). Written as DNA, the CDR3 is TGTGCCAGTAGTAGCCCCGCCACATCGACTAGCAACCACGAGCAGTACTTC. Translated: CASSSPATSTSNHEQYF.

The CDR3 here is CASSFGVAGGNSYNEQFF. DNA for the CDR3: TGTGCCAGCAGCTTCGGGGTAGCGGGGGGCAACTCCTACAATGAGCAGTTCTTC. The chain links TRBV5-4 to TRBJ2-1; the match to TRBD2 covers 10 bases. In germline, CDR1 is SGHNT, CDR2 YYREEE (reference sequence). V trimming: 2 bases; J trimming: 0 bases; junction bases outside the gene matches: 8. The CDR3 has 18 amino acids. Complete variable domain (other parts from reference TRBV5-4 and TRBJ2-1): ETGVTQSPTHLIKTRGQQVTLRCSSQSGHNTVSWYQQALGQGPQFIFQYYREEENGRGNFPPRFSGLQFPNYSSELNVNALELDDSALYLCASSFGVAGGNSYNEQFFGPGTRLTVL.

The V gene is TRBV6-5, the J gene TRBJ1-1; D unclear. Germline lookup yields CDR1 MNHEY and CDR2 SVGAGI. The CDR3 extends over 14 amino acids. Trimming took 0 bases from V and 1 from J, leaving 6 bases between them. The CDR3 sequence is CASSYSHRNTEAFF. In DNA, the CDR3 is TGTGCCAGCAGTTACTCCCATAGGAACACTGAAGCTTTCTTT.

The table lists this clone with a few counts. The chain joins TRBV5-5 to TRBJ2-2, with D unclear. The CDR3 spans 14 residues. Trimming took off 2 bases at V and 7 bases at J, with 12 bases between the two ends. Germline loops: CDR1 SGHKS, CDR2 YYEKEE (reference sequence). The CDR3 coding sequence is TGTGCCAGCAGCTTTCAAGGCCTAGTCGGGGAGCTGTTTTTT. Translated, it gives CASSFQGLVGELFF.

V is TRBV7-9 and J is TRBJ2-3; TRBD2 agrees at 11 bases. Germline CDR1 is SEHNR and CDR2 is FQNEAQ (reference sequence). The J segment lost 0 bases and the V segment lost 6 bases, leaving 5 bases of the junction unmatched. The CDR3 is 16 amino acids. In DNA form, the CDR3 reads TGTGCCAGCAGTCTAGCGGGGGGCTTAAGCACAGATACGCAGTATTTT. Amino acid sequence: CASSLAGGLSTDTQYF.

The rearrangement links TRBV5-1 to TRBJ1-6; a possible D gene is TRBD1 (5 bases). The V gene lost 0 bases and the J gene lost 7 bases, with 11 bases spanning the gap. CDR1 SGHRS and CDR2 YFSETQ come from the germline V gene. CDR3 length equals 15 residues. The DNA of the CDR3 is TGCGCCAGCAGCTTGGGTCAGGGTAGGAATTCACCCCTCCACTTT. Translating it yields CASSLGQGRNSPLHF.

This clone came up a few times. The chain employs TRBV6-5 and TRBJ2-5; a possible D gene is TRBD1 (6 bases). The CDR3 totals 15 residues. V lost 5 bases, J lost 5 bases, and 18 bases lay in between. Germline values: CDR1 MNHEY, CDR2 SVGAGI. The CDR3 bases are TGTGCCAGCAGTCCTATCGACAGGTTCGGGGAGACCCAGTACTTC. Translation: CASSPIDRFGETQYF.

This clone has at least ten counts. CDR3 loop: CASSRLEYGYTF. CDR3 DNA: TGTGCCAGCAGCCGACTTGAATATGGCTACACCTTC. V usage is TRBV11-2 and J usage is TRBJ1-2; no reliable D call. Looked up from germline, CDR1 is SGHAT and CDR2 is FQNNGV. V lost 5 bases to trimming and J lost 5 bases, with 9 bases between them. This CDR3 region has 12 residues. Filled out from reference TRBV11-2 and TRBJ1-2, the complete variable domain reads EAGVAQSPRYKIIEKRQSVAFWCNPISGHATLYWYQQILGQGPKLLIQFQNNGVVDDSQLPKDRFSAERLKGVDSTLKIQPAKLEDSAVYLCASSRLEYGYTFGSGTRLTVV.

J is TRBJ2-3 and V is TRBV11-3; 9 bases are shared with TRBD1. The V gene's germline CDR1 is SGHNT and CDR2 YENEEA. Trimming took 3 bases from V and 6 from J; bases not matched to a gene: 7. CDR3 length equals 15 residues. The CDR3 sequence: CASSFGDRVFDTQYF. In DNA, the CDR3 is TGTGCCAGCAGCTTCGGGGACAGGGTGTTTGATACGCAGTATTTT.